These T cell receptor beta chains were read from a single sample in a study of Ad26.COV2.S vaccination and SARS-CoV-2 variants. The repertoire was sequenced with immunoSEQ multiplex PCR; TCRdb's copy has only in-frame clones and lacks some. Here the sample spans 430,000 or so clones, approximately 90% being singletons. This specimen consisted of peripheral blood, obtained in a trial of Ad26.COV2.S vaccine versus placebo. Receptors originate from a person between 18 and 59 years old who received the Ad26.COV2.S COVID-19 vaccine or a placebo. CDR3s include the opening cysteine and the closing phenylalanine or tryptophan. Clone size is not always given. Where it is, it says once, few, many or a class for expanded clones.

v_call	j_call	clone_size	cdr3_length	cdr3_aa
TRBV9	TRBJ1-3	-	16	CASSIETGAKGNTIYF
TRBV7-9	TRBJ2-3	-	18	CASSFGLLQGQGTDTQYF
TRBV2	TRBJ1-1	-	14	CASSEGGQGAEAFF
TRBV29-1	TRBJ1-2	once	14	CSVEDPTRGYGYTF
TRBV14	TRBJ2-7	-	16	CASSQEGSRGGFEQYF
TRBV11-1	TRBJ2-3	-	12	CASSLGLGVQYF
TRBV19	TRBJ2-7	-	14	CASSLGQGDYEQYF
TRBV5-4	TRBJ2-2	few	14	CASSPVRGTGELFF
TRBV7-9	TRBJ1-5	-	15	CASSARQGGREPQHF
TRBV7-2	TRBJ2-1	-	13	CASSSTGGDEQFF
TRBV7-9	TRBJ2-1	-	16	CASSFLAGGPDNEQFF
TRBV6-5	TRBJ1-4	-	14	CASSPDRGMSKLFF
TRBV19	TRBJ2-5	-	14	CASSDRGFKETQYF
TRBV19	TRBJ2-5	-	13	CASSIWGGETQYF
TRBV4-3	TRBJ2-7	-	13	CASSQLGAYEQYF
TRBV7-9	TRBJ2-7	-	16	CASSSSLAGGPYEQYF
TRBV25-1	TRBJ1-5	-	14	CASSGYMGNQPQHF
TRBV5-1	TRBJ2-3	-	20	CASSLSDPILAWGSTDTQYF